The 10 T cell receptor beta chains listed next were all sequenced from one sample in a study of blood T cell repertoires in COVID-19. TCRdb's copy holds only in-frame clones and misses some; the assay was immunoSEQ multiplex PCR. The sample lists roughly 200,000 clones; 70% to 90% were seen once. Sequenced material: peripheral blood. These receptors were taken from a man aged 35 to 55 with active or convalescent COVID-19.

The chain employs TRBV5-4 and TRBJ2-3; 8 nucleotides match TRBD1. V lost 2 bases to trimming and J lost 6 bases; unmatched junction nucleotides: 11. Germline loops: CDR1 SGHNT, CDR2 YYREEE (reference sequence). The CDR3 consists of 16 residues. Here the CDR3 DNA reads TGTGCCAGCAGCTTCAAGACAGGGGCATCTTACGATACGCAGTATTTT. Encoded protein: CASSFKTGASYDTQYF.

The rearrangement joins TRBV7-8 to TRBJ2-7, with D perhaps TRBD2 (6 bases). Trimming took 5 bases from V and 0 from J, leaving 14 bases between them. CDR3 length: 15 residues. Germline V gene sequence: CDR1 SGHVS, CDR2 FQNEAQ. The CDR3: CASSLSGGASYEQYF. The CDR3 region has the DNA TGTGCCAGCAGCCTATCGGGCGGGGCCTCCTACGAGCAGTACTTC. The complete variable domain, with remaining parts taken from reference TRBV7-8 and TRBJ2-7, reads GAGVSQSPRYKVAKRGQDVALRCDPISGHVSLFWYQQALGQGPEFLTYFQNEAQLDKSGLPSDRFFAERPEGSVSTLKIQRTQQEDSAVYLCASSLSGGASYEQYFGPGTRLTVT.

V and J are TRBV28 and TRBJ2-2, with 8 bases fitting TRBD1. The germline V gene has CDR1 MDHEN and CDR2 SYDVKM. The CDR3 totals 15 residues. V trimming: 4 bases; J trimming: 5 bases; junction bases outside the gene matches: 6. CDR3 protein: CASSSSGTGTGELFF. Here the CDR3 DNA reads TGTGCCAGCAGTTCGTCCGGGACAGGAACCGGGGAGCTGTTTTTT.

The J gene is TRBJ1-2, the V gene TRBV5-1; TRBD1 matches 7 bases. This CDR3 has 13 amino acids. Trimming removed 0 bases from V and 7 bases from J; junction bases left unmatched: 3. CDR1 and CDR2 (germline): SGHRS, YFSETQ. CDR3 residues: CASSLEGAVGYTF. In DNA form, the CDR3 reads TGCGCCAGCAGCTTGGAGGGGGCCGTTGGCTACACCTTC.

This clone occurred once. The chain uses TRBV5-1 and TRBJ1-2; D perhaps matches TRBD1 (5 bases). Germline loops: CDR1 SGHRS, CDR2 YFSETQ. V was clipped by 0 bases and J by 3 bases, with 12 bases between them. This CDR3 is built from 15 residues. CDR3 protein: CASSLEFRGDYGYTF. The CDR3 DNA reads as TGCGCCAGCAGCTTGGAGTTTAGGGGTGACTATGGCTACACCTTC.

CDR3 sequence reads: CASLGRQGAFF. The CDR3 nucleotides read TGTGCCAGTTTGGGGAGGCAGGGAGCTTTCTTT. V usage is TRBV19 and J usage is TRBJ1-1; TRBD1 is a possible D gene (5 bases). Germline CDR1 reads LNHDA; CDR2 reads SQIVND (reference sequence). The CDR3 consists of 11 residues. V dropped 8 bases and J dropped 10 bases, with 14 bases sitting between them.

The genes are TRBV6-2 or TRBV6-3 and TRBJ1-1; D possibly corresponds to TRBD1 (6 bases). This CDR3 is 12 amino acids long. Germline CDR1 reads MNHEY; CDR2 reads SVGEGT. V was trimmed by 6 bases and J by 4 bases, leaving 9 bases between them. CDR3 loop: CASSRGGTEAFF. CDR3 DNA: TGTGCCAGCAGCAGAGGGGGCACTGAAGCTTTCTTT.

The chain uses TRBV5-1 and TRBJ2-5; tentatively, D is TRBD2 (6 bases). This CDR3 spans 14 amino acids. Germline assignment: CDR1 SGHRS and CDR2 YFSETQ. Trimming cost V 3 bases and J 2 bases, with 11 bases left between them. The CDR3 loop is CASSSTAGQETQYF. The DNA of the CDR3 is TGCGCCAGCAGCTCCACCGCGGGACAAGAGACCCAGTACTTC.

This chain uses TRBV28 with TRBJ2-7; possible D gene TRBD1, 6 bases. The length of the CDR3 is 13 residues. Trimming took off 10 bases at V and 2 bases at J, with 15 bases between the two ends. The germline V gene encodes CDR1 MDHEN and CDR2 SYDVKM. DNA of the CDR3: TGTGCCACCTCCCGGACAGCAGCCTACGAGCAGTACTTC. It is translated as CATSRTAAYEQYF.

CDR3 sequence reads: CASSWEGTYTEAFF. The CDR3 nucleotides read TGCGCCAGCAGCTGGGAGGGTACATACACTGAAGCTTTCTTT. The chain is built from TRBV5-1 and TRBJ1-1; D gene uncertain. This CDR3 comprises 14 residues. Trimming took 3 bases from V and 3 from J, leaving 12 bases between them. The germline CDR1 and CDR2 sequences are SGHRS and YFSETQ.